Given below is one TCR beta chain in context. At least ten counts were recorded for this clonotype. Its antigen specificity is not known. No qualities accompany the bases; no much larger clone lies one base away. This specimen comes from a study of T cells in Graves' hyperthyroidism and ophthalmopathy (dated by TCRdb to between 2018 and 2020). About the study as a whole: Peripheral blood samples were taken at the time of initial diagnosis, prior to any treatment. The 95 to 100 discovery patients were divided at random into training and test sets in a 7:3 ratio. A discovery cohort of roughly 100 patients, roughly 45 with Graves' ophthalmopathy and approximately 60 with stable Graves' hyperthyroidism, was used to find distinguishing TCR V-J signatures. Prospective prediction of ophthalmopathy was tested in an independent validation cohort of 18 to 20 hyperthyroidism patients and 17 patients who later progressed to ophthalmopathy. The paper describes TCR Vbeta CDR3 sequencing of 135 peripheral blood samples, made up of 43 ophthalmopathy patients, 70 to 75 hyperthyroidism patients and 17 progressor patients. Following sampling, methimazole starting at 30 mg daily was given to hyperthyroidism patients, and high-dose intravenous methylprednisolone was given to ophthalmopathy patients. Thyroid tissue and blood T-cell repertoires from several Graves' hyperthyroidism patients were also compared in the study.

Moderately to severely active disease, a Clinical Activity Score of at least 3, a NOSPECS grade of at least 4, and a duration under 3 months were present in ophthalmopathy patients. Exclusion was applied to patients with uncontrolled infections, other autoimmune diseases, pregnancy or lactation. Diagnoses relied on clinical symptoms, serum thyroxine and TRAb, thyroid ultrasound and orbital computed tomography. PBMCs were separated from about 10 ml of fresh peripheral blood using Ficoll-Paque density gradient centrifugation. Trizol reagent was used to extract total RNA, and RNA quality was then checked on an Agilent 2100 Bioanalyzer. The investigation overall reported the following: A 13 V-J signature model separated ophthalmopathy from stable hyperthyroidism, with around 91% sensitivity and 81.08% specificity in cross-validation and 80%/75% in testing. Sample size was not statistically predetermined, and investigators were not blinded to group allocation. Blood samples also contained most of the expanded thyroid clonotypes (frequency above 0.001), which suggests that blood repertoires may reflect thyroid immune responses. In validation, progression to ophthalmopathy was predicted by the model with more than 65% sensitivity and roughly 76% specificity, a median of roughly 6 months before onset.

Reading the germline V gene gives CDR1 MNHNS and CDR2 SASEGT. From the cysteine through the phenylalanine, the CDR3 covers 12 amino acids. Solely the CDR3 DNA is kept, with 36 bases framed from the first base. The germline ends are 11 bases apart after V is trimmed by 4 bases and J by 8 bases. TCR beta CDR3 regions were amplified from RNA transcripts. The first round of RT-PCR for the TCR CDR3 was performed with the HTBI primer set and the Qiagen OneStep RT-PCR kit. A second multiplex PCR round built the libraries, followed by size selection and purification. Libraries were sequenced paired-end with 100 bp reads on an Illumina HiSeq2000. Under the source paper's analysis protocol: SOAPnuke was used to process the raw data, throwing out any read that contained adapters or uncalled bases, had a mean Phred below 15, or lacked an exact constant-primer or identifier match. COPE v1.2.5 was used to merge high-quality paired reads, and clonotypes were defined as unique nucleotide sequences. MiTCR v1.1 was used to align the clonotypes against IMGT TRBV, TRBD and TRBJ reference segments. Only V-J combinations with frequency above 0.0001, covering 99% to 99.2% of repertoires, were analysed. The TCS score was defined as the ratio of F50 (clonal expansion) to E x V (chaos), calculated using BLOSUM62-based TCRdist between CDR3 peptides within each V-J. Welch's t-statistics and random forest reduced around 520 V-J features to 13, which were used in a naive Bayes classifier (R e1071). TCRdb's own reprocessing of the public reads used fastp at Q25 and MiXCR and kept productive beta chains. CDR3 protein sequences are deduplicated, and each keeps its most common genes and DNA. These V and J calls are TCRdb output, not the study's own analysis. This sample lists under 300,000 distinct CDR3 sequences; 20% to 25% were detected once. The ten top clones hold under 65% of the sample.

This sequence originates from a man aged 25 to 40 with Graves' ophthalmopathy. Recombination linked TRBV6-1 to TRBJ1-1; confidence is insufficient to name the D gene. The sequencing sample was made of blood. The DNA is TGTGCCAGCAGTGGAGGCTACTTAGAAGCTTTCTTT. Translation gives CASSGGYLEAFF.